These 15 T cell receptor beta chains were all obtained from the same sample, sequenced in a study of response to subunit inactivated influenza vaccine. A single record per CDR3 protein comes from TCRdb applying MiXCR to the RT-PCR reads. The sample holds over 800,000 distinct CDR3 sequences, around 20% seen once. The sample was PBMCs from blood, taken roughly 5 days after vaccination. The receptors originated from a man aged 50 to 59 who received an inactivated influenza vaccine.

This clonotype was seen a few times. The chain combines TRBV28 with TRBJ2-5; D possibly corresponds to TRBD2 (7 bases). The V and J ends lost 3 bases and 9 bases respectively, with 20 bases between them. The germline gives CDR1 MDHEN, CDR2 SYDVKM. The CDR3 sequence is 15 residues long. Here the CDR3 reads CASSFPRGGGKAQYF. In nucleotides, the CDR3 is TGTGCCAGCAGTTTCCCCCGGGGAGGGGGGAAGGCCCAGTACTTC.

This clonotype occurred a few times. This likely comes from a read error, as the CDR3 has no conserved phenylalanine or tryptophan at its end. The chain couples TRBV5-1 to TRBJ2-1; possible D gene TRBD1, 6 bases. CDR3 length: 17 residues. V was pared by 4 bases and J by 2 bases, with 19 bases between. Germline CDR1 is SGHRS and CDR2 is YFSETQ. The CDR3 protein is CASSPGVGPITYNEQFS. The CDR3 DNA follows: TGCGCCAGCAGCCCAGGGGTGGGTCCTATCACCTACAATGAGCAGTTCTCC.

The CDR3 DNA follows: TGTGCCAGCAGCAAAGCACGATCGGCAGGACAAGAGACCCAGTACTTC. This translates into CASSKARSAGQETQYF. This rearrangement joins TRBV21-1 to TRBJ2-5. TRBV21-1 is a pseudogene. CDR3 length: 16 amino acids.

This clonotype was observed a few times. The chain combines TRBV5-1 with TRBJ2-2; D might be TRBD1 (6 bases). Trimming took off 4 bases at V and 7 bases at J, with 14 bases between the two ends. Germline loops: CDR1 SGHRS, CDR2 YFSETQ. The CDR3 extends over 14 amino acids. The DNA for the CDR3 is TGCGCCAGCAGCCCCCACAGGGTGGGCGGGGAGCTGTTTTTT. It codes for CASSPHRVGGELFF.

This clonotype has a handful of counts. This chain links TRBV27 with TRBJ1-1, with D maybe TRBD1 (6 bases). The CDR3 loop spans 13 amino acids. Trimming shortened V by 7 bases and J by 1 base, and 10 bases separated the two germline ends. Per germline, CDR1 MNHEY and CDR2 SMNVEV (reference sequence). CDR3 residues: CASKTGANTEAFF. The DNA of the CDR3 is TGTGCCAGCAAAACGGGGGCGAACACTGAAGCTTTCTTT.

The chain employs TRBV7-6 and TRBJ1-5; the match to TRBD1 covers 8 bases. The V gene's germline CDR1 is SGHVS and CDR2 FNYEAQ. This CDR3 has 15 residues. V dropped 1 base and J dropped 6; count of bases not matched to a gene: 5. The CDR3 spells CASSLDGTGIQPQHF. In DNA form, the CDR3 reads TGTGCCAGCAGCTTAGATGGGACAGGCATTCAGCCCCAGCATTTT.

The chain is built from TRBV6-2 or TRBV6-3 and TRBJ2-7, with 8 bases aligning to TRBD2. CDR1 MNHEY and CDR2 SVGEGT come from the germline V gene. The CDR3 contains 15 residues. J was trimmed by 0 bases and V by 6 bases; bases with no gene match: 7. DNA of the CDR3: TGTGCCAGCAGCCCTACTAGCGGAAACTCCTACGAGCAGTACTTC. Translating gives CASSPTSGNSYEQYF.

This rearrangement joins TRBV4-3 to TRBJ1-5; D may be TRBD1 (5 bases). The V gene lost 0 bases and the J gene lost 9 bases, with 12 bases spanning the gap. The CDR3 sequence is 14 residues long. The germline CDR1 and CDR2 sequences are LGHNA and YSLEER. Here the CDR3 DNA reads TGCGCCAGCAGCCAAGAGTCGGGGGGGATGCCCCAGCATTTT. Its protein product is CASSQESGGMPQHF.

The chain couples TRBV28 to TRBJ1-4, with D perhaps matching TRBD1 (5 bases). The CDR3 extends over 15 amino acids. V was cut by 6 bases and J by 4 bases, with 15 bases left in between. Germline V gene sequence: CDR1 MDHEN, CDR2 SYDVKM. The CDR3, as DNA: TGTGCCAGCAGCCTGGGGACGGGAGATAATGAAAAACTGTTTTTT. Translation: CASSLGTGDNEKLFF.

The V and J genes are TRBV2 and TRBJ2-7, with D perhaps TRBD1 (5 bases). The CDR3 consists of 15 residues. Germline CDR1 is SNHLY and CDR2 is FYNNEI. V gave up 1 base and J gave up 5 bases, with 15 bases separating them. The CDR3 coding sequence is TGTGCCAGCAGTGAAGAGGCAGGGAATATCAACGAGCAGTACTTC. This codes for CASSEEAGNINEQYF.

This clonotype was seen only a few times. The chain combines TRBV3-1 with TRBJ1-5; D unclear. The germline gives CDR1 LGHDT, CDR2 YNNKEL (reference sequence). The CDR3 covers 14 residues. V lost 1 base and J 7 bases, leaving 11 bases between the germline ends. This chain's CDR3 is CASSQGAGGQPQHF. CDR3 nucleotide sequence: TGTGCCAGCAGCCAAGGGGCCGGCGGACAGCCCCAGCATTTT.

This clonotype was counted a few times. V is TRBV29-1 and J is TRBJ2-3, with TRBD2 matching 11 bases. V lost 4 bases and J lost 14; bases outside the gene matches: 11. This CDR3 is built from 13 residues. Germline V lookup: CDR1 SQVTM, CDR2 ANQGSEA. The CDR3: CSVGASGGFEGYF. The CDR3 nucleotides are TGCAGCGTTGGAGCTAGCGGGGGGTTCGAGGGGTATTTT.

The chain links TRBV20-1 to TRBJ2-3; perhaps TRBD1 as D (5 bases). V dropped 3 bases and J dropped 0 bases, with 10 bases sitting between them. Germline CDR1 and CDR2: DFQATT and SNEGSKA (reference sequence). This CDR3 region has 14 residues. The CDR3 sequence: CSASSQGSTDTQYF. CDR3 in DNA: TGCAGTGCTAGCTCCCAGGGAAGCACAGATACGCAGTATTTT.

This clonotype turned up a few times. The gene calls are TRBV20-1 and TRBJ2-1; the D gene is possibly TRBD2 (6 bases). Germline lookup yields CDR1 DFQATT and CDR2 SNEGSKA (reference sequence). Between the trimmed V and J ends, which lost 4 bases and 6 bases, there was a span of 16 bases. The CDR3 sequence is 14 residues long. CDR3 residues: CSATLAGRGNEQFF. The CDR3 DNA sequence: TGCAGTGCTACACTCGCGGGGCGCGGCAATGAGCAGTTCTTC.

The table lists this clonotype with a few counts. The chain links TRBV28 to TRBJ2-1, with TRBD2 matching 9 bases. J was trimmed by 7 bases and V by 4 bases; bases with no gene match: 14. The germline V gene encodes CDR1 MDHEN and CDR2 SYDVKM. The CDR3 extends over 17 amino acids. The CDR3 nucleotides read TGTGCCAGCAGTTCCTTCGGGCGGGAGGGCCTTGAGAATGAGCAGTTCTTC. As protein: CASSSFGREGLENEQFF.